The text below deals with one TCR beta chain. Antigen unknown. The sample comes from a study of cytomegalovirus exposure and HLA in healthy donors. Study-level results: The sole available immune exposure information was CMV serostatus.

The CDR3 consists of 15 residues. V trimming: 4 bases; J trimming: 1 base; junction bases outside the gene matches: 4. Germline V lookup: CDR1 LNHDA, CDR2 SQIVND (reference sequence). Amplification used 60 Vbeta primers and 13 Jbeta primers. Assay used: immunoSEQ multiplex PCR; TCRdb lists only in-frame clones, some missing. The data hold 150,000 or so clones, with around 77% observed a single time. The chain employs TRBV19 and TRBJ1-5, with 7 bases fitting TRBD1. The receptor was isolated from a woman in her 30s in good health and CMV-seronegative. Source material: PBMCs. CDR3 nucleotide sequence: TGTGCCAGTAGTACCGGGACAGCGAGCAATCAGCCCCAGCATTTT. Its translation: CASSTGTASNQPQHF.